The 29 T cell receptor beta chains below come from one sample, sequenced in a study of T cells in localized non-small cell lung cancer. This table comes from immunoSEQ multiplex PCR, and its TCRdb copy is limited to in-frame clones, with some not included. The sample lists 750 to 950 clones; approximately 15% were seen once. Here the sequenced sample was lung tumor tissue, taken before any cancer treatment. The receptors shown here come from a female donor older than 55 with stage I squamous cell lung carcinoma.

V is TRBV12-5 and J is TRBJ2-7; D not certain. Trimming took off 6 bases at V and 9 bases at J, with 15 bases between the two ends. This CDR3 contains 12 residues. In germline, CDR1 is LGHNT, CDR2 FRNRAP. DNA of the CDR3: TGTGCTAGTGGCAACGGTGGAACGGGGCAGTACTTC. It encodes CASGNGGTGQYF. Full variable domain (rest looked up from reference TRBV12-5 and TRBJ2-7): DARVTQTPRHKVTEMGQEVTMRCQPILGHNTVFWYRQTMMQGLELLAYFRNRAPLDDSGMPKDRFSAEMPDATLATLKIQPSEPRDSAVYFCASGNGGTGQYFGPGTRLTVT.

This chain links TRBV19 with TRBJ1-1, with 11 positions matching TRBD1. V lost 1 base and J lost 1; bases outside the gene matches: 5. This CDR3 is built from 17 residues. In germline, CDR1 is LNHDA, CDR2 SQIVND (reference sequence). The CDR3 spells CASSIGPGQGENTEAFF. CDR3 DNA: TGTGCCAGTAGTATAGGCCCGGGACAGGGGGAGAACACTGAAGCTTTCTTT.

This sequence joins TRBV6-8 and TRBJ1-1, with a possible D match to TRBD1 (6 bases). V was pared by 2 bases and J by 4 bases, with 23 bases between. Germline CDR1 reads MNHGY; CDR2 reads SAAAGT. The CDR3 length is 18 residues. CDR3 DNA: TGTGCCAGCAGTTACCCATCCCCGGGGGGGGGCAGAGGCACTGAAGCTTTCTTT. Translating it yields CASSYPSPGGGRGTEAFF.

This clone is judged medium-sized. This chain connects TRBV11-3 to TRBJ1-1, with TRBD1 identical over 10 bases. Per germline, CDR1 SGHNT and CDR2 YENEEA. Losses at the gene ends were 5 bases for V and 5 bases for J; bases not matched to a gene: 8. This CDR3 has 15 amino acids. The CDR3 here is CASSRGQGWGTEAFF. The DNA for the CDR3 is TGTGCCAGCAGCCGGGGACAGGGGTGGGGGACTGAAGCTTTCTTT.

This clone is medium-sized within its sample. This chain joins TRBV11-3 and TRBJ2-1, with 8 bases aligning to TRBD2. The CDR3 contains 14 residues. Unmatched junction bases numbered 6, after V lost 4 bases and J lost 7 bases. Germline CDR1 SGHNT, CDR2 YENEEA. CDR3 DNA: TGTGCCAGCAGCTCAAGCTCGGGGGGGAATGAGCAGTTCTTC. Encoded protein: CASSSSSGGNEQFF.

This clone has a handful of counts. The chain carries TRBV30 and TRBJ1-1; D not resolved. CDR1 is GTSNPN and CDR2 is SVGIG in the germline V gene (reference sequence). Trimming cost V 0 bases and J 1 base, with 6 bases left between them. This CDR3 has 13 amino acids. CDR3 protein: CAWSVGGNTEAFF. The CDR3 DNA sequence: TGTGCCTGGAGTGTCGGAGGGAACACTGAAGCTTTCTTT.

This clone is termed medium-sized (0.01 to 0.1%). J is TRBJ2-3 and V is TRBV9; 10 nucleotides match TRBD1. The CDR3 is 16 residues long. The germline gives CDR1 SGDLS, CDR2 YYNGEE. V was clipped by 5 bases and J by 4 bases; unmatched bases: 10. The CDR3 DNA is TGTGCCAGCAGGCTGACAGGGGGCAGATTGGCAGATACGCAGTATTTT. The encoded protein is CASRLTGGRLADTQYF.

This clone rates as medium-sized. The chain combines TRBV11-3 with TRBJ2-3; TRBD2 matches 10 bases. Germline-derived CDR1 and CDR2 are SGHNT and YENEEA. The CDR3 totals 15 residues. Germline trimming cut 5 bases from V and 6 bases from J; bases unmatched to any gene: 8. CDR3 in amino acids: CASSPGTSARDTQYF. The CDR3 nucleotides are TGTGCCAGCAGCCCTGGGACTAGCGCACGTGATACGCAGTATTTT.

This clone was counted a few times. This chain connects TRBV10-3 to TRBJ1-1; unclear D gene. Deletions cut 1 base from V and 4 bases from J, with 4 bases between. This CDR3 region has 12 residues. Germline V lookup: CDR1 ENHRY, CDR2 SYGVKD. The CDR3 coding sequence is TGTGCCATCAGTGAGTGGGGCACTGAAGCTTTCTTT. Translation: CAISEWGTEAFF.

This clone is large in the sample. The DNA of the CDR3 is TGTGCCAGCAGCCAAGGCCCGGGACAGGGTCACACTGAAGCTTTCTTT. It codes for CASSQGPGQGHTEAFF. This chain joins TRBV11-3 and TRBJ1-1; 9 nucleotides line up with TRBD1. Germline V gene sequence: CDR1 SGHNT, CDR2 YENEEA. The V gene end was trimmed by 5 bases and the J gene end by 3 bases; junction bases not matched to a gene: 10. CDR3 length: 16 amino acids.

The chain is built from TRBV9 and TRBJ1-3, with TRBD1 as a possible D gene (6 bases). Trimming pared 5 bases from V and 0 bases from J, leaving 12 bases between. Germline CDR1 and CDR2: SGDLS and YYNGEE. This CDR3 has 15 residues. The CDR3 nucleotides read TGTGCCAGCAGTCCCGGGGGCTTCTCTGGAAACACCATATATTTT. Translated, it gives CASSPGGFSGNTIYF.

Only a few counts were recorded for this clone. The chain combines TRBV11-3 with TRBJ2-3; 10 positions agree with TRBD1. Trimming removed 1 base from V and 4 bases from J; junction bases left unmatched: 11. The CDR3 loop spans 18 amino acids. From germline, CDR1 is SGHNT and CDR2 YENEEA. The CDR3 reads CASSLGSGQGGGSDTQYF. DNA for the CDR3: TGTGCCAGCAGCTTAGGATCCGGACAGGGGGGTGGGTCAGATACGCAGTATTTT.

The sample holds a few counts of this clone. This chain links TRBV11-3 with TRBJ2-7; no firm D call. Germline-derived CDR1 and CDR2 are SGHNT and YENEEA. Trimming took off 2 bases at V and 3 bases at J, with 11 bases between the two ends. This CDR3 spans 14 amino acids. The CDR3 protein is CASSLRPRNYEQYF. CDR3 coding DNA: TGTGCCAGCAGCTTACGGCCGAGAAACTACGAGCAGTACTTC.

This clone was seen more than once but under ten times. This chain connects TRBV6-8 to TRBJ2-5; no clear D. The CDR3 spans 15 residues. CDR1 and CDR2 from the germline V gene are MNHGY and SAAAGT. With 2 bases removed from V and 1 base from J, the gap between germline ends came to 11 bases. The CDR3 region is CASSYRRPFQETQYF. In nucleotides, the CDR3 is TGTGCCAGCAGTTACCGACGACCGTTCCAAGAGACCCAGTACTTC.

The chain recombines TRBV30 with TRBJ2-3; TRBD2 aligns across 10 bases. The CDR3 is 15 amino acids. The V gene end was trimmed by 4 bases and the J gene end by 2 bases; junction bases not matched to a gene: 6. The germline gives CDR1 GTSNPN, CDR2 SVGIG (reference sequence). The CDR3 nucleotides are TGTGCCTGGACACCGACTAGCGGGCTCACAGATACGCAGTATTTT. Amino acids: CAWTPTSGLTDTQYF. Full variable domain (missing parts from reference TRBV30 and TRBJ2-3): SQTIHQWPATLVQPVGSPLSLECTVEGTSNPNLYWYRQAAGRGLQLLFYSVGIGQISSEVPQNLSASRPQDRQFILSSKKLLLSDSGFYLCAWTPTSGLTDTQYFGPGTRLTVL.

V is TRBV11-3 and J is TRBJ1-3; tentatively, D is TRBD1 (5 bases). Trimming took off 1 base at V and 4 bases at J, with 8 bases between the two ends. CDR1 is SGHNT and CDR2 is YENEEA in the germline V gene. The CDR3 extends over 14 amino acids. The CDR3 loop reads CASSLGGEGNTIYF. CDR3 nucleotide sequence: TGTGCCAGCAGCTTAGGGGGGGAGGGAAACACCATATATTTT.

The chain recombines TRBV19 with TRBJ2-7; D is unclear. CDR1 and CDR2 (germline): LNHDA, SQIVND (reference sequence). Trimming removed 1 base at V and 0 bases at J, with 7 bases between. The CDR3 length is 14 residues. In DNA form, the CDR3 reads TGTGCCAGTAGTATAGCGTCCTACTCCTACGAGCAGTACTTC. This codes for CASSIASYSYEQYF.

This clone ranks as large (0.1 to 1%). The chain recombines TRBV11-3 with TRBJ2-1; maybe TRBD2 (5 bases). V gave up 1 base and J gave up 2 bases, with 9 bases separating them. The CDR3 is made up of 15 amino acids. Germline V gene data show CDR1 as SGHNT and CDR2 as YENEEA. The CDR3 loop reads CASSLGRGTYNEQFF. Here the CDR3 DNA reads TGTGCCAGCAGCTTAGGACGGGGAACCTACAATGAGCAGTTCTTC.

This clone came up a few times. V gene TRBV6-8 combines with J gene TRBJ2-2; D may be TRBD1 or TRBD2 (5 bases each). V dropped 6 bases and J dropped 5 bases, with 13 bases sitting between them. The length of the CDR3 is 14 residues. Germline CDR1 is MNHGY and CDR2 is SAAAGT. In DNA, the CDR3 is TGTGCCAGCAGGCCAGGGTGGGGGACCGGGGAGCTGTTTTTT. Its translation: CASRPGWGTGELFF.

This clone was observed a few times. This chain uses TRBV7-2 with TRBJ2-1; D may correspond to TRBD1 or TRBD2 (5 bases each). The CDR3 covers 13 residues. Germline CDR1 and CDR2: SGHTA and FQGNSA. V was pared by 3 bases and J by 6 bases, with 9 bases between. CDR3 sequence: CASSFGTTNEQFF. DNA for the CDR3: TGTGCCAGCAGCTTCGGGACCACCAATGAGCAGTTCTTC.

This clone was counted between two and nine times. The chain recombines TRBV7-2 with TRBJ2-7; TRBD1 or TRBD2 may be the D gene (5 bases each). The CDR3 is made up of 13 amino acids. V dropped 5 bases and J dropped 2 bases, with 10 bases sitting between them. CDR1 is SGHTA, CDR2 FQGNSA, per germline. Here the CDR3 DNA reads TGTGCCAGCAGCCCGGGGCGTACCTACGAGCAGTACTTC. It specifies CASSPGRTYEQYF. The full variable domain, completed using reference TRBV7-2 and TRBJ2-7, is GAGVSQSPSNKVTEKGKDVELRCDPISGHTALYWYRQSLGQGLEFLIYFQGNSAPDKSGLPSDRFSAERTGGSVSTLTIQRTQQEDSAVYLCASSPGRTYEQYFGPGTRLTVT.

This clone is classed as medium-sized. The chain recombines TRBV11-3 with TRBJ2-5, with 9 bases lining up with TRBD1. Germline CDR1 SGHNT, CDR2 YENEEA. This CDR3 region has 16 residues. V shed 5 bases, J shed 3 bases, and the junction held 10 bases outside the gene matches. The CDR3 region has the DNA TGTGCCAGCAGCCAACTACAGACAGGGGGGGAAGAGACCCAGTACTTC. It translates to CASSQLQTGGEETQYF.

This clone was counted a few times. The chain couples TRBV6-8 to TRBJ1-4; D unclear. The CDR3 has 14 residues. The V gene's germline CDR1 is MNHGY and CDR2 SAAAGT. The V end lost 2 bases, the J end lost 5 bases, and 9 bases lay between the germline ends. The CDR3: CASSYSRWNEKLFF. The CDR3 DNA sequence: TGTGCCAGCAGTTACAGTCGGTGGAATGAAAAACTGTTTTTT.

This clone has more than one count but fewer than ten. The V gene is TRBV25-1, the J gene TRBJ1-3; D possibly corresponds to TRBD1 (5 bases). This CDR3 contains 13 residues. V lost 10 bases and J 7 bases, leaving 17 bases between the germline ends. The germline CDR1 and CDR2 sequences are MGHDK and SYGVNS. The CDR3 sequence is CATKESGGNTIYF. The CDR3, as DNA: TGTGCCACCAAAGAATCGGGGGGGAACACCATATATTTT.

The J gene is TRBJ2-1, the V gene TRBV5-1; 9 nucleotides agree with TRBD2. Germline V gene sequence: CDR1 SGHRS, CDR2 YFSETQ. V was clipped by 2 bases and J by 5 bases; unmatched bases: 5. The CDR3 has 15 residues. CDR3 in DNA: TGCGCCAGCAGCTTAGGGACTAGCACTAACAATGAGCAGTTCTTC. It codes for CASSLGTSTNNEQFF.

Judged by abundance, this clone is medium-sized. V is TRBV11-3 and J is TRBJ1-1; D remains ambiguous. V lost 5 bases and J lost 5, with 18 bases in between. The CDR3 covers 15 residues. CDR1 and CDR2 from the germline V gene are SGHNT and YENEEA. CDR3 nucleotide sequence: TGTGCCAGCAGCCATCTACTCGCGGGATCGACTGAAGCTTTCTTT. Amino acid sequence: CASSHLLAGSTEAFF. The whole variable domain, filled in from reference TRBV11-3 and TRBJ1-1, reads EAGVVQSPRYKIIEKKQPVAFWCNPISGHNTLYWYLQNLGQGPELLIRYENEEAVDDSQLPKDRFSAERLKGVDSTLKIQPAELGDSAVYLCASSHLLAGSTEAFFGQGTRLTVV.

V and J are TRBV27 and TRBJ1-6; 9 bases align to TRBD1. CDR1 is MNHEY and CDR2 is SMNVEV in the germline V gene (reference sequence). The V segment lost 5 bases and the J segment 7 bases; nucleotides outside the gene matches: 15. The CDR3 loop spans 18 amino acids. For the CDR3, the DNA is TGTGCCAGCAGTCCCACGCGTTTGGGGACAGGGCGCAATTCACCCCTCCACTTT. It yields the protein CASSPTRLGTGRNSPLHF.

This clone was detected only a few times. V and J are TRBV5-1 and TRBJ1-2, with D maybe TRBD1 (6 bases). CDR3 length: 14 amino acids. The germline gives CDR1 SGHRS, CDR2 YFSETQ. Trimming pared 4 bases from V and 8 bases from J, leaving 18 bases between. CDR3 sequence (DNA): TGCGCCAGCAGCCCCGAGGGGGGTTTGAGGGGCTACACCTTC. Its translation is CASSPEGGLRGYTF. The full variable domain, completed using reference TRBV5-1 and TRBJ1-2, is KAGVTQTPRYLIKTRGQQVTLSCSPISGHRSVSWYQQTPGQGLQFLFEYFSETQRNKGNFPGRFSGRQFSNSRSEMNVSTLELGDSALYLCASSPEGGLRGYTFGSGTRLTVV.

A few counts support this clone. The chain employs TRBV12-5 and TRBJ1-1; D gene unclear. Per germline, CDR1 LGHNT and CDR2 FRNRAP. The ends were cut back, 1 base at V and 0 bases at J, with 6 bases in the middle. The CDR3 sequence is 14 residues long. Here the CDR3 reads CASGLEQVNTEAFF. The CDR3 DNA follows: TGTGCTAGTGGTTTGGAGCAGGTGAACACTGAAGCTTTCTTT. The whole variable domain, remainder taken from reference TRBV12-5 and TRBJ1-1, is DARVTQTPRHKVTEMGQEVTMRCQPILGHNTVFWYRQTMMQGLELLAYFRNRAPLDDSGMPKDRFSAEMPDATLATLKIQPSEPRDSAVYFCASGLEQVNTEAFFGQGTRLTVV.